One T cell receptor (beta chain) is described in this entry. This clone was detected only a few times. Its specific antigen is unknown. The record has no base qualities; no much larger clone is one base away. The method was the immunoSEQ multiplex PCR assay. A mixture of 60 forward primers for TCR Vbeta segments and 13 reverse primers for TCR Jbeta segments was used in the multiplex PCR. The CDR3 region of rearranged TCR beta genes was amplified from genomic DNA by a multiplex PCR assay. The amplified TCR beta libraries were sequenced on the Illumina HiSeq System as 87-base-pair reads. The authors processed their data as follows. A later analysis counted some 74 million unique TCR beta chains across the 550 to 750 repertoires, and around 9.9 million of these chains were shared by at least two donors. To remove PCR and sequencing errors, raw reads were error-corrected and collapsed into unique sequences using a nearest-neighbor algorithm that merged closely related sequences. To assign V, D and J gene segments, CDR3 sequences were aligned to IMGT reference sequences. For a sequence to be retained, a match of at least six nucleotides to both a V gene segment and a J gene segment was required. Rearrangements were called productive when the CDR3 lacked stop codons and stayed in frame with V and J; all others were non-productive. Following IMGT convention, CDR3 was defined as the stretch from the second conserved V-encoded cysteine to the conserved J-encoded phenylalanine. Sequences without an unambiguous match to a single V gene segment were excluded from the earlier analysis of several hundred of the donors. An earlier analysis of several hundred of the donors classified V segments as functional when productive rearrangements were above 56.7% and as segregating when the standard deviation between donors was above 5%. A statistical classification framework was developed to diagnose cytomegalovirus status using the catalog of TCR beta chain sequences. In a later analysis, V and J genes were assigned by comparing TCR nucleotide sequences against IMGT/GENE-DB human TR gene sequences. In a later analysis, CDR3 sequences and most-parsimonious VDJ recombination scenarios were assigned using the TCRdist pipeline. In a later analysis, each TCR beta chain was defined by its CDR3 amino acid sequence together with its V-gene family, and reads without a unique V-gene family were excluded. A later analysis removed 550 to 700 highly shared, low-generation-probability nucleotide sequences to deal with suspected cross-contamination and a sequencing artifact. A later analysis calculated a clonal expansion index for each public chain from normalized within-repertoire ranks of inferred template counts. In a later analysis, generation probabilities were computed using a VDJ recombination model fitted to out-of-frame rearrangements, and the results were checked against IGoR. In a later analysis, TCR-TCR, TCR-HLA and TCR-CMV co-occurrence was scored with hypergeometric tests, and a repertoire-size bias correction was applied to TCR pairs. False discovery rates were estimated in a later analysis by permuting HLA or CMV assignments 20 times. A later analysis grouped co-occurring TCRs with DBSCAN, adding TCRdist sequence similarity when clustering within HLA-allele-positive subsets. Repertoires with fewer than 30,000 or more than 120,000 public chains, plus five repertoires with anomalous nucleotide sharing, were excluded from co-occurrence clustering. TCRdb obtained this table from immuneACCESS and retained in-frame rearrangements with V and J assigned. These tables miss some clones; where compared with another copy, unresolved V genes account for less than half of the shortfall, and the remainder is unexplained. V, J and clone size reflect that table, while D and trimming were determined from the DNA. Counted in this sample were 160,000 or so clones; more than 60% of them appeared once. The ten largest clones take up more than 1.1% of the sample.

The data were obtained in a study of cytomegalovirus exposure and HLA in healthy donors (dated by TCRdb to 2015 to 2018). As for the study more broadly: According to an earlier analysis of a few hundred of the donors, roughly 180 million T cells yielded some 110 million unique TCR beta sequences and around 280 Gb of sequence data. An early release that covered about 600 HLA-typed donors contained about 300 gigabases of sequencing data and about 84 million unique TCR sequences. The genetic ancestry cluster associated with self-reported Caucasian donors included about 84% of the approximately 410 genotyped donors. The study aimed to test whether cataloging public T cell receptors could reveal signatures of past pathogen exposure. The T cell repertoires of some 700 subjects were profiled by immunosequencing and related to cytomegalovirus serostatus. Along with the roughly 670-subject first cohort, a separate validation cohort of roughly 110 different subjects was used. The study combined high-throughput TCR immunosequencing, statistical association of individual TCRs with disease status, and machine learning to predict cytomegalovirus infection status. In a later analysis, previously published TCR beta repertoires from several hundred donors were re-analyzed and high-resolution HLA genotyping was added so that TCR occurrence patterns could be studied. In the later analysis, no new phenotypic data were used to find candidate immune exposures; instead, reliance was placed on TCR beta sequences and their occurrence across donors. An earlier analysis of approximately 640 of the donors applied high-throughput TCR beta sequencing to assess whether each TCR beta V gene segment acted as functional or pseudogenic. Alongside the repertoire data, information on donor age, sex, ethnicity and CMV serostatus was compiled. Genome-wide SNP genotypes for about 55% of the roughly 670 donors were used in a later genetic analysis, which treated that subset as a discovery cohort. Every discovery cohort repertoire had been produced on one sequencing platform. Class I and class II HLA loci were covered by the typing at four-digit resolution. The number of typed donors differed by locus: about 629-630 for A, B, C, DRB1 and DQB1; 522 for DQA1; over 600 for DPA1; and some 470 for DPB1. Roughly 5 DR-DQ haplotypes were treated as single units for association and clustering because of strong linkage in the cohort. Across approximately 400 genotyped donors of the cohort, an average of approximately 200,000 unique TCR beta nucleotide sequences per donor were sequenced, and roughly 18% of those sequences were non-productive. Summary of the overall study and its limitations: A later analysis associated around 16,000 TCR beta sequences with specific HLA alleles at a false discovery rate of 0.05. Three of the identified cytomegalovirus-associated TCR beta chains were confirmed in vitro to be specific for cytomegalovirus antigens. An earlier analysis of approximately 500 of the donors showed that most TCR beta V segments appeared in productive rearrangements either about 87% or about 30% of the time, which broadly matched IMGT annotations. The presence/absence analyses assumed that sequencing depth was roughly uniform across donors, and that assumption may not be true. Most TCR sequences were seen in very few donors, while some public TCRs were found in many individuals. A further reported finding was that TCR beta sequences accurately predicted the HLA-A and HLA-B alleles for most subjects in the first cohort. In a later analysis, HLA-associated TCR beta chains showed more clonal expansion and lower generation probabilities than non-associated chains that were equally common. Correlated functional status among segregating V segments might be attributable to linkage disequilibrium, but an unknown experimental factor could not be ruled out. In a later genetic analysis, fewer N-insertions in productive TCRs were reported among donors in an Asian-associated ancestry cluster than the roughly 670-donor mean. According to a later analysis, TCR association rates differed among HLA loci, with DRB1 alleles showing the most associated TCRs and HLA-C alleles showing the fewest. According to the authors, the approach could potentially be generalized to other disease states and immunological phenotypes. Because some donors lacked HLA typing at each locus, the association tests relied only on the typed subset. In a later analysis, most CMV-associated TCR beta chains were found to appear HLA-restricted, with HLA associations seemingly driven largely by CMV exposure. Some IMGT-functional V segments, including TRBV6-2 and TRBV6-3, could not be distinguished by the 87-base-pair reads and were therefore excluded. A cluster of highly shared sequence variants was judged likely to be a technical artifact of the sequencing pipeline. The earlier analysis of almost 600 of the donors excluded 15 to 20 rarely observed V segments, including chromosome 9 orphons, because counts were too low. The cohort was sequenced for TCR beta chains only, and without alpha or paired-chain data the features that could be detected were limited. A later genetic analysis associated a missense DCLRE1C variant with V-gene and J-gene trimming of TCR beta chains, and an independent cohort replicated the association. Cytomegalovirus status was reported to be diagnosed by the classifier with high specificity and sensitivity in both the original and validation cohorts. The study gave a list of some 150 TCR beta chains associated with cytomegalovirus. Assigning TCR associations to individual alleles was difficult when HLA alleles, especially DR and DQ, strongly co-occurred. The only immune exposure information available for the cohort was CMV serostatus. According to a later analysis, parvovirus B19, influenza, CMV and Epstein-Barr virus appeared linked to several top co-occurrence clusters.

The cohort comprised some 730 healthy bone marrow donors. At the time of sampling, every cohort member was nominally healthy, though immune exposures that went unrecorded were likely present. The donor tested CMV seronegative and was one of the 352 seronegative cohort members. Each donor provided a peripheral blood sample, and peripheral blood mononuclear cells were used for TCR beta sequencing. The Qiagen DNeasy Blood Extraction Kit was used to extract genomic DNA from the blood cell samples. The trim is 3 bases for V and 2 bases for J, with a gap of 14 bases between the germline ends. CDR1 and CDR2 (MDHEN, SYDVKM) derive from the germline V gene. The CDR3 measures 16 amino acids from cysteine to phenylalanine. Only the CDR3 DNA stays, 48 bases, in frame from base 1.

The TCR originated in a woman aged 25 to 39 in good health and CMV-seronegative. The rearrangement combines TRBV28 with TRBJ1-3; TRBD1 is possibly the D segment (6 matching bases). The sequencing input was PBMCs. The nucleotide sequence is given as TGTGCCAGCAGTTTTGCAACAGGGATGCCTGGAAACACCATATATTTT. Its protein product is CASSFATGMPGNTIYF.